The 20 T cell receptor beta chains presented below share a single source sample, sequenced in a study of cytomegalovirus exposure and HLA in healthy donors. Sequencing used immunoSEQ multiplex PCR; TCRdb keeps in-frame clones, though not all of them. Among 330,000 or so clones, roughly 88% were seen once, and the ten largest hold under 0.85%. Sequenced material: PBMCs. The receptors derive from a woman between 18 and 30 years old in good health and CMV-seronegative.

The chain is built from TRBV6-1 and TRBJ2-1; D unresolved. The V gene lost 1 base and the J gene lost 0 bases, with 10 bases spanning the gap. The length of the CDR3 is 16 residues. CDR1 and CDR2 (germline): MNHNS, SASEGT. The CDR3 bases are TGTGCCAGCAGTGAAGATCTCTTCAGCTCCTACAATGAGCAGTTCTTC. This encodes CASSEDLFSSYNEQFF.

The chain has TRBV5-1 and TRBJ2-7, with 7 bases lining up with TRBD2. V shed 0 bases and J 2 bases; nucleotides not matched to a gene: 8. CDR3 length: 16 residues. Looked up from germline, CDR1 is SGHRS and CDR2 is YFSETQ. This chain's CDR3 is CASSLVAASGAYEQYF. CDR3 sequence (DNA): TGCGCCAGCAGCTTGGTGGCGGCTAGCGGTGCCTACGAGCAGTACTTC. The full variable domain, in which reference TRBV5-1 and TRBJ2-7 provide the parts outside the CDR3, is KAGVTQTPRYLIKTRGQQVTLSCSPISGHRSVSWYQQTPGQGLQFLFEYFSETQRNKGNFPGRFSGRQFSNSRSEMNVSTLELGDSALYLCASSLVAASGAYEQYFGPGTRLTVT.

The chain combines TRBV20-1 with TRBJ1-2; weak D call: TRBD1 (6 bases). The V gene's germline CDR1 is DFQATT and CDR2 SNEGSKA (reference sequence). V was pared by 6 bases and J by 3 bases, with 8 bases between. CDR3 length: 11 residues. The CDR3 here is CSARGDYGYTF. The CDR3, as DNA: TGCAGTGCCAGGGGCGACTATGGCTACACCTTC.

The rearrangement links TRBV5-1 to TRBJ1-1; D remains unclear. The CDR3 length is 15 residues. Trimming shortened V by 0 bases and J by 4 bases, and 13 bases separated the two germline ends. Germline CDR1 reads SGHRS; CDR2 reads YFSETQ. CDR3 coding DNA: TGCGCCAGCAGCTTGGCCCAGGCGGCGGGCACTGAAGCTTTCTTT. This codes for CASSLAQAAGTEAFF.

This clone was found many times. The chain has TRBV18 and TRBJ1-3; TRBD1 agrees at 8 bases. From germline, CDR1 is KGHSH and CDR2 LQKENI. J gave up 6 bases and V 3 bases, and 7 bases lay outside the gene matches. The CDR3 contains 15 residues. The chain's CDR3 is CASSPRQGTSNTIYF. The CDR3 DNA reads as TGTGCCAGCTCACCTCGACAGGGGACATCAAACACCATATATTTT.

This rearrangement joins TRBV6-5 to TRBJ1-1; TRBD1 agrees at 8 bases. CDR1 and CDR2 from the germline V gene are MNHEY and SVGAGI. With V trimmed by 6 bases and J by 0 bases, 3 bases remained unmatched. The length of the CDR3 is 14 residues. The CDR3 DNA reads TGTGCCAGCAGGGAGACAGGGGTGAACACTGAAGCTTTCTTT. It translates to CASRETGVNTEAFF.

The rearrangement joins TRBV11-2 to TRBJ2-2; no reliable D call. Germline V gives CDR1 SGHAT, CDR2 FQNNGV. Between the trimmed V and J ends, which lost 1 base and 6 bases, there was a span of 3 bases. This CDR3 has 12 residues. This chain's CDR3 is CASSLVAGELFF. CDR3 nucleotides: TGTGCCAGCAGCTTAGTAGCCGGGGAGCTGTTTTTT.

V gene TRBV19 combines with J gene TRBJ2-5; 11 nucleotides match TRBD2. Trimming took 5 bases from V and 0 from J; bases not matched to a gene: 5. Germline lookup yields CDR1 LNHDA and CDR2 SQIVND (reference sequence). There are 16 residues in the CDR3. The CDR3 region is CASSPRTSGYQETQYF. Written as DNA, the CDR3 is TGTGCCAGTAGTCCCCGGACTAGCGGGTACCAAGAGACCCAGTACTTC.

The chain combines TRBV5-6 with TRBJ2-3; maybe TRBD1 (5 bases). There are 16 residues in the CDR3. V shed 2 bases and J shed 0 bases, with 13 bases lying between them. Germline V lookup: CDR1 SGHDT, CDR2 YYEEEE. The CDR3 sequence: CASSLLTDSSTDTQYF. The CDR3 bases are TGTGCCAGCAGCTTACTGACAGACTCCAGCACAGATACGCAGTATTTT.

The chain links TRBV6-5 to TRBJ2-7; unclear D gene. The germline gives CDR1 MNHEY, CDR2 SVGAGI. This CDR3 has 10 amino acids. Trimming removed 6 bases at V and 3 bases at J, with 3 bases between. The CDR3 region has the DNA TGTGCCAGCAGCGGCTACGAGCAGTACTTC. Its translation: CASSGYEQYF.

J is TRBJ2-1 and V is TRBV28; tentative D call: TRBD1 (6 bases). Between the trimmed V and J ends, which lost 5 bases and 3 bases, there was a span of 11 bases. The CDR3 extends over 14 amino acids. Germline values: CDR1 MDHEN, CDR2 SYDVKM. The chain's CDR3 is CASSAPDSYNEQFF. CDR3 nucleotide sequence: TGTGCCAGCAGTGCCCCGGACAGCTACAATGAGCAGTTCTTC. The variable domain in full, with the rest retrieved from reference TRBV28 and TRBJ2-1, is DVKVTQSSRYLVKRTGEKVFLECVQDMDHENMFWYRQDPGLGLRLIYFSYDVKMKEKGDIPEGYSVSREKKERFSLILESASTNQTSMYLCASSAPDSYNEQFFGPGTRLTVL.

The chain links TRBV5-1 to TRBJ2-5, with 9 bases fitting TRBD2. CDR3 length equals 14 residues. The V gene's germline CDR1 is SGHRS and CDR2 YFSETQ. V dropped 4 bases and J dropped 4; count of bases not matched to a gene: 5. The CDR3 coding sequence is TGCGCCAGCAGCCCGGGGCGGGGGGGAGAGACCCAGTACTTC. This encodes CASSPGRGGETQYF.

J is TRBJ2-1 and V is TRBV2, with a tentative D call TRBD1 (5 bases). Per germline, CDR1 SNHLY and CDR2 FYNNEI. The CDR3 runs 12 residues. The germline V and J ends were trimmed by 6 bases and 9 bases, with 12 bases remaining between them. The DNA of the CDR3 is TGTGCCAGCAGCGAAATAGGGGTTGAGCAGTTCTTC. This sequence encodes CASSEIGVEQFF.

The genes are TRBV4-1 and TRBJ2-1; 12 bases agree with TRBD1. Germline values: CDR1 MGHRA, CDR2 YSYEKL. V shed 4 bases, J shed 7 bases, and the junction held 8 bases outside the gene matches. The CDR3 covers 16 residues. DNA of the CDR3: TGCGCCAGCAGCCGAACCGGGACAGGGGGCTGGAATGAGCAGTTCTTC. Translating gives CASSRTGTGGWNEQFF.

As for this clone: At one of its ends the junction is not consistent with the germline gene, which may arise from a read error. V and J are TRBV28 and TRBJ2-1, with 7 positions matching TRBD2. CDR1 and CDR2 from the germline V gene are MDHEN and SYDVKM. The CDR3 loop spans 13 amino acids. The CDR3 DNA follows: TGTGCCAGCAGTTTAGACAGTGGGCGGGAGAAGATCTTC. Translated, it gives CASSLDSGREKIF.

The chain links TRBV30 to TRBJ1-1; 7 bases agree with TRBD1. J gave up 6 bases and V 3 bases, and 1 base lay outside the gene matches. The CDR3 length is 11 residues. Germline loops: CDR1 GTSNPN, CDR2 SVGIG (reference sequence). CDR3 DNA: TGTGCCTGGAGCCAGGGGGCTGAAGCTTTCTTT. It codes for CAWSQGAEAFF.

J is TRBJ2-7 and V is TRBV4-3; D perhaps matches TRBD1 (6 bases). Germline CDR1 is LGHNA and CDR2 is YSLEER. The germline V and J ends were trimmed by 0 bases and 4 bases, with 10 bases remaining between them. The CDR3 length is 14 residues. CDR3 sequence (DNA): TGCGCCAGCAGCCAAGACCGGCAGGGGTACGAGCAGTACTTC. As protein: CASSQDRQGYEQYF.

The genes are TRBV18 and TRBJ2-5; a possible D gene is TRBD2 (5 bases). The germline CDR1 and CDR2 sequences are KGHSH and LQKENI. V shed 1 base and J shed 2 bases, with 11 bases lying between them. The CDR3 is made up of 15 amino acids. This CDR3 is CASSPLAGPQETQYF. CDR3 DNA sequence: TGTGCCAGCTCACCACTCGCGGGCCCACAAGAGACCCAGTACTTC.

The V call is TRBV5-6, the J call TRBJ2-1; D not certain. The CDR3 has 12 amino acids. Deletions cut 0 bases from V and 7 bases from J, with 5 bases between. The germline V gene encodes CDR1 SGHDT and CDR2 YYEEEE. The CDR3 nucleotides read TGTGCCAGCAGCTTGGCCCTAAATGAGCAGTTCTTC. Amino acids: CASSLALNEQFF.

This chain uses TRBV19 with TRBJ2-7; 9 bases line up with TRBD1. The CDR3 is made up of 14 amino acids. Germline V gene lookup returns CDR1 LNHDA and CDR2 SQIVND (reference sequence). V was pared by 7 bases and J by 6 bases, with 10 bases of the junction left unmatched. In nucleotides, the CDR3 is TGTGCCAGTACCCCCGGGACAGGGATTGGCGAGCAGTACTTC. It codes for CASTPGTGIGEQYF.